Listed below are T cell receptor beta chains from one sample, sequenced in a study of vaccination and CD4 T cells after COVID-19. Which antigens these TCRs recognize remains unknown. Each CDR3 protein is one row after TCRdb ran MiXCR on the PCR reads. The table has about 4,500 distinct CDR3 sequences, about a fifth seen once. The specimen comprised CD4+ T cells from blood, cultured in vitro, sampled after SARS-CoV-2 vaccination. The source of these receptors is a human donor who had recovered from COVID-19. Each CDR3 is given with its conserved first and last residue. The D gene is left open where the match is weak. The listing skips clone size in some rows; elsewhere it reads once, few, many or a size class.

v_call	d_call	j_call	clone_size	cdr3_aa	cdr3_nt
TRBV20-1	TRBD1	TRBJ2-3	many	CSATGQGHVVRTDTQYF	TGCAGTGCTACAGGACAGGGGCATGTGGTCCGGACAGATACGCAGTATTTT
TRBV7-9	TRBD1	TRBJ2-1	-	CASSRGDRGGDEQFF	TGTGCCAGCAGCCGGGGGGACAGGGGGGGCGATGAGCAGTTCTTC
TRBV28	-	TRBJ1-6	large	CASSFGSSPLHF	TGTGCCAGCAGTTTTGGGAGTTCACCCCTCCACTTT
TRBV12-3/TRBV12-4	-	TRBJ1-5	-	CASSRRFNRGGYHQPQHF	TGTGCCAGCAGCCGACGTTTTAATCGGGGGGGGTACCATCAGCCCCAGCATTTT
TRBV5-6	TRBD1	TRBJ1-6	-	CASSSPQGANSPLHF	TGTGCCAGCAGCTCACCACAGGGGGCAAATTCACCCCTCCACTTT
TRBV29-1	-	TRBJ1-2	-	CSVDNIGGYTF	TGCAGCGTTGATAACATTGGTGGCTACACCTTC
TRBV4-3	-	TRBJ2-7	-	CASSQVTGGYEQYF	TGCGCCAGCAGCCAAGTTACCGGAGGCTACGAGCAGTACTTC
TRBV6-2/TRBV6-3	-	TRBJ1-6	few	CASSELEGPLHF	TGTGCCAGCAGTGAACTTGAAGGGCCCCTCCACTTT
TRBV15	-	TRBJ1-3	-	CATSRARGSGNTIYF	TGTGCCACCAGCAGAGCTCGGGGCTCTGGAAACACCATATATTTT
TRBV5-1	-	TRBJ2-1	-	CASSLKSGRQPYNEQFF	TGCGCCAGCAGCTTGAAGTCGGGGCGCCAGCCATACAATGAGCAGTTCTTC
TRBV7-9	-	TRBJ2-6	medium-sized	CASSPPRSGANVLTF	TGTGCCAGCAGCCCTCCTCGGTCTGGGGCCAACGTCCTGACTTTC
TRBV5-4	-	TRBJ1-2	-	CASSFQPLPNYGYTF	TGTGCCAGCAGCTTCCAACCGCTGCCTAACTATGGCTACACCTTC
TRBV6-1	-	TRBJ2-5	medium-sized	CASSVSGGQGIRETQYF	TGTGCCAGCAGTGTCTCGGGTGGGCAGGGGATTCGTGAGACCCAGTACTTC
TRBV29-1	-	TRBJ2-1	-	CSVVGGSSYNEQFF	TGCAGCGTTGTTGGGGGCTCGTCCTACAATGAGCAGTTCTTC
TRBV6-1	-	TRBJ2-7	-	CASRSSGGSYEQYF	TGTGCCAGCAGGTCCTCTGGGGGCTCCTACGAGCAGTACTTC